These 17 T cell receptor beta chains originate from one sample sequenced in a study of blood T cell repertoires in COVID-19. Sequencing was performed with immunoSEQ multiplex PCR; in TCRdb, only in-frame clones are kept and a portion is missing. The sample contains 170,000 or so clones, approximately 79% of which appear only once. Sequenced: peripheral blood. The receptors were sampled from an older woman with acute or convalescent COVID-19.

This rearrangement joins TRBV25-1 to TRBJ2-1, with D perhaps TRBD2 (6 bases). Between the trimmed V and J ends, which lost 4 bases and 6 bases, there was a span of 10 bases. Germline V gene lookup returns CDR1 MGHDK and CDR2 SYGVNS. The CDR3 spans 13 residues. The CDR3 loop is CASSAWGGNEQFF. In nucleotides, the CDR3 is TGTGCCAGCAGTGCCTGGGGAGGCAATGAGCAGTTCTTC.

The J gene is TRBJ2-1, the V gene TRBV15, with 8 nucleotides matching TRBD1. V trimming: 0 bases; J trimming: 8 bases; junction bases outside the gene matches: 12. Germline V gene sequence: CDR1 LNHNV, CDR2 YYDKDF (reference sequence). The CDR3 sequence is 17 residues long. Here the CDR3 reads CATSRDPPGGGLDEQFF. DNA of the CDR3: TGTGCCACCAGCAGAGATCCCCCAGGGGGCGGTTTGGATGAGCAGTTCTTC.

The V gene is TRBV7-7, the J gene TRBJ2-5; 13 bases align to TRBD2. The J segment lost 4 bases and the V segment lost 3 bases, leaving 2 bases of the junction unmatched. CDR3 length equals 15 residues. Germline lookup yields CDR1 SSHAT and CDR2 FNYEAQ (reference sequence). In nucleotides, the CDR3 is TGTGCCAGCAGCTTCGGACTAGCGGGAGTAGAGACCCAGTACTTC. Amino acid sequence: CASSFGLAGVETQYF.

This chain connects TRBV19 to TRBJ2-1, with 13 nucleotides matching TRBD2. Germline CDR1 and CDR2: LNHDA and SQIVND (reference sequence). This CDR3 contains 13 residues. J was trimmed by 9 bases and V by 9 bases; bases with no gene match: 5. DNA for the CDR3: TGTGCCAGCGGGACTAGCGGGATTGGTGAGCAGTTCTTC. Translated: CASGTSGIGEQFF.

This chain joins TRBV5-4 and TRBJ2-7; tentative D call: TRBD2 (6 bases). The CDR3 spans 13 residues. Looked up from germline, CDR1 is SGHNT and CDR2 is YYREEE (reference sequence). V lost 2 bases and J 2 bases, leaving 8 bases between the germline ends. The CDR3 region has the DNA TGTGCCAGCAGCTTAGGAGGGACCTACGAGCAGTACTTC. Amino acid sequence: CASSLGGTYEQYF.

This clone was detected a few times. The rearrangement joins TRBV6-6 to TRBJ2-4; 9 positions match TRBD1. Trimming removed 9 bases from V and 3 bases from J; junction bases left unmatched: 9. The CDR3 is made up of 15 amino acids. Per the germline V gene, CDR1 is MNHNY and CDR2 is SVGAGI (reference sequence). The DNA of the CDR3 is TGTGCCAGTTCGAAGACAGGGGGAGGCAAAAACATTCAGTACTTC. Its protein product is CASSKTGGGKNIQYF.

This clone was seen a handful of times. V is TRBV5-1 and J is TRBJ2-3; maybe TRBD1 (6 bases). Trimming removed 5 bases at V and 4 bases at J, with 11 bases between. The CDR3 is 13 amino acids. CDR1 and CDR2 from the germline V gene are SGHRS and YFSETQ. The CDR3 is CASRDTGPDTQYF. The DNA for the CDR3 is TGCGCCAGCAGAGATACAGGGCCAGATACGCAGTATTTT.

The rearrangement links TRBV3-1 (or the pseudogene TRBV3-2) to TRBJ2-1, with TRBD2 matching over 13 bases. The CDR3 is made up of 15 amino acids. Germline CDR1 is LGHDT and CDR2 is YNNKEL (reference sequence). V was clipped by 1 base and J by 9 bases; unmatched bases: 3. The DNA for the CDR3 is TGTGCCAGCAGCCAAGGGACTAGCGGGAGTAGTGAGCAGTTCTTC. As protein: CASSQGTSGSSEQFF.

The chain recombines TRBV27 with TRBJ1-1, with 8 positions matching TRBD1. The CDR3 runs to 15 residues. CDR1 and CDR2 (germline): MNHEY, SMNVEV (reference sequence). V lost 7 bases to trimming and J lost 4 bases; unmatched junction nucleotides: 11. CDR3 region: CASTHRGRLGTEAFF. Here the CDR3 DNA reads TGTGCCAGCACCCACAGGGGGAGGTTGGGCACTGAAGCTTTCTTT.

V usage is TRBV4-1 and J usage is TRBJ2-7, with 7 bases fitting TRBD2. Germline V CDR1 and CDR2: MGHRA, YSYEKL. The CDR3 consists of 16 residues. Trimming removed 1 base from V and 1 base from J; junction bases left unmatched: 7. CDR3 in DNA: TGCGCCAGCAGCCAAGTGTTCGGGAGGTGGTCCTACGAGCAGTACTTC. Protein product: CASSQVFGRWSYEQYF.

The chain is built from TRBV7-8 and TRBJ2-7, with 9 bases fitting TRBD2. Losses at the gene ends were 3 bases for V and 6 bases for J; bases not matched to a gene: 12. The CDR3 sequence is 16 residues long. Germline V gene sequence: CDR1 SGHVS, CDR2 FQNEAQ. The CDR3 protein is CASSFGGIAGAAEQYF. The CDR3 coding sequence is TGTGCCAGCAGCTTTGGTGGGATAGCGGGAGCGGCCGAGCAGTACTTC.

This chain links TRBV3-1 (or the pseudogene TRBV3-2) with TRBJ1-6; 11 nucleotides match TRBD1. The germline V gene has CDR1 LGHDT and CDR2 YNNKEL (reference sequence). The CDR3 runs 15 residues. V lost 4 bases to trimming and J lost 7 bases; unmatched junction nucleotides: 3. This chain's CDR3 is CASSPGTGGNSPLHF. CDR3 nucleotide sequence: TGTGCCAGCAGCCCAGGGACAGGGGGAAATTCACCCCTCCACTTT.

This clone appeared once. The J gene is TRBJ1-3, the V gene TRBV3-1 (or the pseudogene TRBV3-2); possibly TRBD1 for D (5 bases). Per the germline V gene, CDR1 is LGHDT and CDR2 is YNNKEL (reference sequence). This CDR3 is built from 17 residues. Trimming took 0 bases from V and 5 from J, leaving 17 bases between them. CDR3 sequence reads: CASSQDFLSQGRNTIYF. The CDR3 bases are TGTGCCAGCAGCCAAGATTTTTTATCGCAGGGAAGAAACACCATATATTTT.

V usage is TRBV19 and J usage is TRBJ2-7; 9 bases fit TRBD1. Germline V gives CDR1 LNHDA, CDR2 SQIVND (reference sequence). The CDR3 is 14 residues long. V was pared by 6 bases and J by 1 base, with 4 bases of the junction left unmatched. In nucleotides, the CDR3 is TGTGCCAGTAGCACACAGGGGGCGTCCTACGAGCAGTACTTC. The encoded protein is CASSTQGASYEQYF.

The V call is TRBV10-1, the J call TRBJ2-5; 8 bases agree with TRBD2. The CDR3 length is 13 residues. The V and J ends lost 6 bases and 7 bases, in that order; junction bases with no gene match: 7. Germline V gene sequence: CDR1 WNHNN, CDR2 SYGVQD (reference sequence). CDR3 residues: CASSTGTRGTQYF. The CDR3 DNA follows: TGCGCCAGCAGCACCGGGACTAGAGGGACCCAGTACTTC.

The CDR3 here is CASSHSRAGPTDTQYF. CDR3 coding DNA: TGTGCCAGCAGCCACTCCCGGGCGGGGCCCACAGATACGCAGTATTTT. The V gene is TRBV13, the J gene TRBJ2-3; TRBD2 might be the D (6 bases). Trimming took 5 bases from V and 2 from J, leaving 17 bases between them. Germline CDR1 and CDR2: PRHDT and FYEKMQ (reference sequence). The CDR3 sequence is 16 residues long.

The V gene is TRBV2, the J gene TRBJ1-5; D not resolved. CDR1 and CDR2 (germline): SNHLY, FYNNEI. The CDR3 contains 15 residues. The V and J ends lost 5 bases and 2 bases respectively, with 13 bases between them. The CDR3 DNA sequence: TGTGCCAGCAGTCATGGCGCGAGGGGCAATCAGCCCCAGCATTTT. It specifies CASSHGARGNQPQHF.